This T cell receptor (beta chain) was found in a study of beta chain features in type 1 diabetes. Sequencing targeted expressed TCRB transcripts, as all isolated RNA had been reverse transcribed. Measured with immunoSEQ multiplex PCR; TCRdb has only the in-frame clones, and not every one. The top ten clones hold 1.3% of a sample with some 150,000 clones, about 12% of them seen once. Germline lookup yields CDR1 MNHEY and CDR2 SVGAGI. The CDR3 loop spans 15 amino acids. Trimming removed 2 bases from V and 1 base from J; junction bases left unmatched: 2. As concerns this clone: No antigen is known for it.

Study-wide results and caveats: Within each of all four CD4+ subsets, Type 1 diabetes patients had TCRB CDR3s that were moderately but significantly shorter. Because the template was cDNA, high-expressing cells might be over-represented.

On average, the one heparinised blood draw given by each donor was about 116 mL. Specimen: central memory CD4+ T cells from blood. The source of this sequence is a man aged 18 to 35 with type 1 diabetes. The V and J genes are TRBV6-5 and TRBJ2-3; 8 nucleotides agree with TRBD2. CDR3 sequence reads: CASSYGGGRTDTQYF. CDR3 DNA: TGTGCCAGCAGTTACGGCGGGGGGCGCACAGATACGCAGTATTTT.